This is a list of T cell receptor beta chains from one sample in a study of PD-1 blockade in classical Hodgkin lymphoma. The protocol was immunoSEQ multiplex PCR, while the TCRdb copy is restricted to in-frame clones and leaves out a portion. The repertoire includes 2,000 to 2,500 clones, 60% to 85% of them detected once, and roughly 30% sits in the top ten. The sequencing here drew on CD8+ T cells from blood, taken at baseline. These receptors were taken from a human donor with classical Hodgkin lymphoma. Both conserved end residues are part of each CDR3. The D gene is left open where the match is weak. Clone size is not always given. Where it is, it says once, few, many or a class for expanded clones.

few	TRBD2	TRBJ2-7	TRBV4-3	CARDREGINYEQYF	TGCGCCAGGGATCGGGAGGGAATAAACTACGAGCAGTACTTC
-	TRBD2	TRBJ2-3	TRBV6-5	CASSLGDYGTDTQYF	TGTGCTAGCAGCCTAGGGGACTACGGCACAGATACGCAGTATTTT
few	-	TRBJ1-6	TRBV6-4	CASSGQANSPLHF	TGTGCCAGCAGTGGACAGGCAAATTCACCCCTCCACTTT
-	TRBD2	TRBJ2-1	TRBV10-1	CASSELASGPNEQFF	TGCGCCAGCAGTGAGTTGGCTAGCGGGCCCAATGAGCAGTTCTTC
-	-	TRBJ2-7	TRBV6-6	CASSYLGLDYYEQYF	TGTGCCAGCAGTTACCTGGGGCTAGATTACTACGAGCAGTACTTC
-	-	TRBJ2-1	TRBV7-7	CASSLDPGSYNEQFF	TGTGCTAGCAGCTTAGACCCAGGCTCCTACAATGAGCAGTTCTTC
once	-	TRBJ2-1	TRBV25-1	CASSVQDGYNEQFF	TGTGCCAGCAGTGTCCAGGACGGCTACAATGAGCAGTTCTTC
-	TRBD1	TRBJ1-4	TRBV7-9	CASSSLQGPNEKLFF	TGTGCCAGCAGCTCGTTACAGGGGCCGAATGAAAAACTGTTTTTT
-	TRBD2	TRBJ2-3	TRBV9	CASSRRLAVSTDTQYF	TGTGCCAGCAGCCGTCGTCTAGCGGTGAGCACAGATACGCAGTATTTT
few	-	TRBJ1-2	TRBV29-1	CSVASMHYGYTF	TGCAGCGTTGCTAGTATGCACTATGGCTACACCTTC
once	TRBD2	TRBJ2-1	TRBV5-4	CASSWKSGGRDNEQFF	TGTGCCAGCAGCTGGAAGAGCGGGGGCAGGGACAATGAGCAGTTCTTC
-	TRBD2	TRBJ2-7	TRBV13	CASGAGGVEQYF	TGTGCCAGCGGAGCGGGAGGAGTCGAGCAGTACTTC
-	TRBD2	TRBJ2-1	TRBV12-5	CASGLVDSGRFDNEQFF	TGTGCTAGTGGTTTGGTCGATAGCGGGAGGTTCGACAATGAGCAGTTCTTC
-	-	TRBJ1-6	TRBV11-2	CASSLSLLQPNSPLHF	TGTGCCAGCAGCTTAAGCCTCCTTCAACCTAATTCACCCCTCCACTTT
-	-	TRBJ2-1	TRBV21-1	CASSKAGGNGTDLSSYNEQFF	TGTGCCAGCAGCAAAGCAGGGGGCAACGGGACAGACCTTAGCTCCTACAATGAGCAGTTCTTC
-	TRBD1	TRBJ1-4	TRBV6-4	CASSDGQGSPEKLFF	TGTGCCAGCAGTGACGGACAGGGTAGTCCTGAAAAACTGTTTTTT
-	-	TRBJ1-2	TRBV10-3	CAIREGDIYGYTF	TGTGCCATCAGGGAGGGGGACATCTATGGCTACACCTTC
-	TRBD1	TRBJ1-1	TRBV25-1	CASSELRTGPNTEAFF	TGTGCCAGCAGTGAATTAAGGACAGGACCTAACACTGAAGCTTTCTTT
-	-	TRBJ2-3	TRBV18	CASSPGAGNTDTQYF	TGTGCCAGCTCACCAGGGGCAGGGAATACAGATACGCAGTATTTT
-	-	TRBJ1-4	TRBV28	CASSLRGANEKLFF	TGTGCCAGCAGTTTAAGGGGTGCTAATGAAAAACTGTTTTTT
-	TRBD2	TRBJ2-4	TRBV5-6	CASSAGVGKNIQYF	TGTGCCAGCTCAGCGGGGGTGGGCAAAAACATTCAGTACTTC
-	TRBD2	TRBJ2-1	TRBV4-3	CAIRGTSGRFRYNEQFF	TGCGCGATAAGAGGGACTAGCGGGAGGTTTCGATACAATGAGCAGTTCTTC
-	-	TRBJ2-7	TRBV9	CASSVGTGFYEQYF	TGTGCCAGCAGCGTAGGAACAGGATTCTACGAGCAGTACTTC
-	TRBD1	TRBJ1-1	TRBV9	CASSGSGQGRRTEAFF	TGTGCCAGCAGCGGCTCCGGACAGGGAAGAAGGACTGAAGCTTTCTTT
-	-	TRBJ2-4	TRBV14	CASSSSRQGTKNIQYF	TGTGCCAGCAGTTCCAGTCGCCAGGGCACCAAAAACATTCAGTACTTC
large	-	TRBJ2-7	TRBV4-3	CASSQDLGAYEQYF	TGCGCCAGCAGCCAAGATTTAGGGGCCTACGAGCAGTACTTC
-	-	TRBJ2-7	TRBV23-1	CASSQLGQTITYEQYF	TGCGCCAGCAGTCAATTGGGACAAACCATTACCTACGAGCAGTACTTC
-	-	TRBJ1-1	TRBV6-5	CASREGRPECFF	TGTGCCAGCAGGGAGGGAAGGCCGGAATGTTTCTTT
-	TRBD1	TRBJ2-5	TRBV5-6	CASSLDVTYRGQLRETQYF	TGTGCCAGCAGCTTGGACGTAACATACAGGGGGCAACTAAGAGAGACCCAGTACTTC
few	TRBD1	TRBJ1-1	TRBV5-7	CASSPGTGGLNTEAFF	TGTGCCAGCAGCCCCGGGACAGGGGGGTTAAACACTGAAGCTTTCTTT
-	-	TRBJ2-5	TRBV11-2	CASSSPGFGETQYF	TGTGCCAGCAGCTCACCCGGTTTCGGGGAGACCCAGTACTTC
-	-	TRBJ1-6	TRBV5-1	CASSLAPYNSPLHF	TGCGCCAGCAGCTTGGCCCCCTATAATTCACCCCTCCACTTT
-	-	TRBJ2-7	TRBV19	CASSLGLEYEQYF	TGTGCCAGTAGTCTGGGACTGGAATACGAGCAGTACTTC
-	TRBD1	TRBJ2-5	TRBV4-3	CASSPIPGQVQETQYF	TGCGCCAGCAGCCCAATACCCGGACAGGTCCAAGAGACCCAGTACTTC
-	-	TRBJ2-1	TRBV5-4	CASSSSVSYSYNEQFF	TGTGCCAGCAGCTCTTCGGTATCCTACTCCTACAATGAGCAGTTCTTC
-	-	TRBJ2-7	TRBV13	CASSFTPPVEQYF	TGTGCCAGCAGCTTTACCCCTCCCGTGGAGCAGTACTTC
-	-	TRBJ1-3	TRBV7-9	CASSLGRNSGNTIYF	TGTGCCAGCAGCTTAGGGAGAAACTCTGGAAACACCATATATTTT
-	TRBD1	TRBJ1-1	TRBV27	CASRGTASSEAFF	TGTGCCAGCCGTGGGACAGCCTCGTCTGAAGCTTTCTTT
-	TRBD2	TRBJ2-2	TRBV7-6	CASSYSSGFGELFF	TGTGCCAGCAGTTATAGTAGCGGGTTCGGGGAGCTGTTTTTT
-	-	TRBJ2-3	TRBV2	CASNLPGATDTQYF	TGTGCCAGCAATTTACCGGGCGCGACAGATACGCAGTATTTT